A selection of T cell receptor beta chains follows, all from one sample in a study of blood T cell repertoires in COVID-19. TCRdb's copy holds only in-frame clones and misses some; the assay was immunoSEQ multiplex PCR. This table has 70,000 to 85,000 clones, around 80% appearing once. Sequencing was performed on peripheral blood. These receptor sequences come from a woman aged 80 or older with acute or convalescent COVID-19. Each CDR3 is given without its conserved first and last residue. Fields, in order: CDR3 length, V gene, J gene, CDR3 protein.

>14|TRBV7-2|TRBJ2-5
ASSPQVTGKGETQY
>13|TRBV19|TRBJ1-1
ASSDRDRQNTEAF
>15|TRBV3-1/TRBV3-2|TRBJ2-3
ASSQVSSGGRTDTQY
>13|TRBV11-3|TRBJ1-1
ASSGGGSLNTEAF
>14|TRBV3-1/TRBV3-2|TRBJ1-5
ASSQAGQGVGQPQH
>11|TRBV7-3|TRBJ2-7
ASSLQDTYEQY
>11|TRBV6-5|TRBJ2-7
ASGRGGGYEQY
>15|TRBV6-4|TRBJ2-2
ASSVLGGQGAAGELF
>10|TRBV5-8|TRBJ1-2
ASSFGTASYT
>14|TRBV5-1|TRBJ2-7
ASSPLASGGTYEQY
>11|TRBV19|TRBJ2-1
ASLLTGYNEQF
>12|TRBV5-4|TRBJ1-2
ASSPYRAPNGYT
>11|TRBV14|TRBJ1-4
ASSPGIGEKLF
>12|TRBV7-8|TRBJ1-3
ASSLWGAGNTIY
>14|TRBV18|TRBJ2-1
ASSPPGLAGGQEQF
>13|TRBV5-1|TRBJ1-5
ASSLGTGKYQPQH
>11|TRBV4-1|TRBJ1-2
ASSQQGARGYT
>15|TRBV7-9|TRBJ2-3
ASSLGGQGRFMDTQY
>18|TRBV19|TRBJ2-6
ASSIVRTSGGRSGANVLT
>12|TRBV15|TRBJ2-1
ATSNPSNVYEQF
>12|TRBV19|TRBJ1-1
ASSIIQGSTEAF
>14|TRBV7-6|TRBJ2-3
ASSLASASSTDTQY
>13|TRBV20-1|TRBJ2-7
SASHPGQSSYEQY
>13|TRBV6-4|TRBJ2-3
ASSVLAGGTDTQY
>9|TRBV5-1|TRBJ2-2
ASRETGELF
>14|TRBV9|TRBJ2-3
ASSVAPSPSTDTQY
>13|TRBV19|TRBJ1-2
ASSIGNRGRYGYT
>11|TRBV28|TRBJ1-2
AISPQGAEGYT
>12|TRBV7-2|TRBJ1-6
ASSLEGARSPLH
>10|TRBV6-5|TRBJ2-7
ASSTGTYEQY
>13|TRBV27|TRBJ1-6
ASSPGQTGNSPLH
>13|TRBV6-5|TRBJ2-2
ASTGTSGVTGELF
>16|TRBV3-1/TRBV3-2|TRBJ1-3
ASSQAPQGLLSGNTIY
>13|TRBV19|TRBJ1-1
ASRTLTTGNTEAF
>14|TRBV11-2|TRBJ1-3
ASSETGVGSGNTIY
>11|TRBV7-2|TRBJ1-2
ASRTGGTGGYT
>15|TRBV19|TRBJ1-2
ASSSLLWDSFNYGYT
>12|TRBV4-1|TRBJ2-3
ASSYGTSADTQY
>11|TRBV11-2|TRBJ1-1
ASSLPGYTEAF
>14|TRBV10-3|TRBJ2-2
AISGGTGGYTGELF
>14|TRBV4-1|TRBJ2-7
ASSHLRTSSPYEQY